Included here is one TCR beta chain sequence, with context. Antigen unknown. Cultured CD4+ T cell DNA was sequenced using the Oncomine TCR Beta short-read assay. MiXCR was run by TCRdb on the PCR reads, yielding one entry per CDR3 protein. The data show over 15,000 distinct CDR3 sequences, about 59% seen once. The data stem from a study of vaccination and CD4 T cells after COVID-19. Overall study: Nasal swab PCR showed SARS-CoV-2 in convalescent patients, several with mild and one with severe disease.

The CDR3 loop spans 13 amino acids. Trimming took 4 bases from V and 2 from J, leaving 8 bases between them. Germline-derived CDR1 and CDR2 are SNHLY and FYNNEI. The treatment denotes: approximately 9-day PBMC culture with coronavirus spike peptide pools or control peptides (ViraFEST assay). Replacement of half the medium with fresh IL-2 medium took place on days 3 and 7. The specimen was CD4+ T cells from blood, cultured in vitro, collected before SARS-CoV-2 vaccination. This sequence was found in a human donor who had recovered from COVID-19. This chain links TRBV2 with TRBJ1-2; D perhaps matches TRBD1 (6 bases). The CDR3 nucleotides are TGTGCCAGCAGTGTGGACAGCAACTATGGCTACACCTTC. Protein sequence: CASSVDSNYGYTF.